The rows below give T cell receptor beta chains drawn from one sample of a study of vaccination effects on CD4 cells after COVID-19. Their antigen targets remain unknown. Profiling relied on immunoSEQ multiplex PCR, and the TCRdb table lists in-frame clones only, not all of them. The sample contains roughly 56,000 clones, about 80% of which appear only once. The sequenced sample was CD4+ T cells from PBMCs cultured without peptide, obtained before COVID-19 vaccination. Every receptor here comes from a human donor who received a COVID-19 vaccine. Both conserved end residues are part of each CDR3. Each record gives: J gene, clone size, D gene, V gene, CDR3 protein, CDR3 DNA. The D gene is left open where the match is weak. The size entry is marked missing in some rows and otherwise reads once, few, many or a size class.

>TRBJ1-5|once|TRBD1|TRBV19
CASSPRTGGSNQPQHF
TGTGCCAGTAGTCCGAGGACAGGAGGGAGCAATCAGCCCCAGCATTTT
>TRBJ1-4|.|.|TRBV15
CATSRRGPGRGREKLFF
TGTGCCACCAGCAGGCGGGGGCCAGGGCGGGGTAGGGAAAAACTGTTTTTT
>TRBJ1-2|.|TRBD1|TRBV6-5
CASSYSPTGVRGYTF
TGTGCCAGCAGTTACTCCCCGACAGGGGTTCGTGGCTACACCTTC
>TRBJ1-2|.|.|TRBV4-3
CASSQAQGGSYGYTF
TGCGCCAGCAGCCAAGCCCAAGGGGGTAGCTATGGCTACACCTTC
>TRBJ2-3|.|.|TRBV7-9
CASSSDGDTQYF
TGTGCCAGCAGCTCGGACGGAGATACGCAGTATTTT
>TRBJ1-1|.|TRBD1|TRBV5-8
CASSPDRGTEAFF
TGTGCCAGCAGCCCGGACAGGGGTACTGAAGCTTTCTTT
>TRBJ2-3|.|TRBD1|TRBV5-4
CASSNGQGAKDTQYF
TGTGCCAGCAGCAACGGACAGGGGGCGAAAGATACGCAGTATTTT
>TRBJ2-3|.|.|TRBV5-1
CASSLQGNTDTQYF
TGCGCCAGCAGCTTGCAGGGGAACACAGATACGCAGTATTTT
>TRBJ2-5|.|TRBD1|TRBV2
CASSNGQGQETQYF
TGTGCCAGCAGTAATGGACAGGGCCAAGAGACCCAGTACTTC
>TRBJ2-2|once|.|TRBV18
CASSPLQGNTGELFF
TGTGCCAGCTCACCTCTGCAGGGGAACACCGGGGAGCTGTTTTTT
>TRBJ2-5|.|.|TRBV4-1
CASSLSLALFQETQYF
TGCGCCAGCAGCCTTTCCTTAGCGCTTTTCCAAGAGACCCAGTACTTC
>TRBJ2-2|.|TRBD2|TRBV3-1/TRBV3-2
CASSQDRIAGYTGELFF
TGTGCCAGCAGCCAAGATCGAATAGCGGGGTACACCGGGGAGCTGTTTTTT
>TRBJ1-1|.|.|TRBV6-6
CASSLAGGGAEAFF
TGTGCCAGCAGCCTCGCGGGGGGAGGAGCTGAAGCTTTCTTT
>TRBJ1-5|.|TRBD1|TRBV4-1
CASSRTFGTDNQPQHF
TGCGCCAGCAGCCGAACCTTCGGGACAGACAATCAGCCCCAGCATTTT
>TRBJ1-2|.|.|TRBV6-6
CASRSDNRGYTF
TGTGCCAGCAGATCCGACAATCGCGGCTACACCTTC
>TRBJ2-1|.|.|TRBV18
CASSPQRDQQGNEQFF
TGTGCCAGCTCCCCGCAAAGGGACCAACAGGGCAATGAGCAGTTCTTC
>TRBJ1-1|.|TRBD1|TRBV4-1
CASSPGTGQGSTEAFF
TGCGCCAGCAGCCCGGGAACGGGACAGGGAAGCACTGAAGCTTTCTTT
>TRBJ1-4|.|.|TRBV28
CASSPSGGSNEKLFF
TGTGCCAGCAGCCCGAGCGGGGGTTCTAATGAAAAACTGTTTTTT